This T cell receptor (beta chain) was captured in a study of cytomegalovirus exposure and HLA in healthy donors. Study conclusions and caveats: According to the study, 160 or so TCR beta chains were cytomegalovirus-associated.

V lost 5 bases to trimming and J lost 6 bases; unmatched junction nucleotides: 5. The length of the CDR3 is 14 residues. The V gene's germline CDR1 is LNHDA and CDR2 SQIVND (reference sequence). Repertoires were generated with immunoSEQ multiplex PCR, while TCRdb's copy carries only in-frame clones and drops some. Here the sample spans a few hundred thousand clones, approximately 86% being singletons. A remark on this clone: Antigen unknown.

The chain uses TRBV19 and TRBJ2-1, with TRBD2 matching over 9 bases. This sequence originates from a woman aged 18-29 years in good health and CMV-seronegative. The source material was PBMCs. The CDR3 protein is CASSGTSRSNEQFF. The CDR3 DNA sequence: TGTGCCAGTAGTGGGACTAGCCGATCCAATGAGCAGTTCTTC. The full variable domain, with the rest looked up from reference TRBV19 and TRBJ2-1, is DGGITQSPKYLFRKEGQNVTLSCEQNLNHDAMYWYRQDPGQGLRLIYYSQIVNDFQKGDIAEGYSVSREKKESFPLTVTSAQKNPTAFYLCASSGTSRSNEQFFGPGTRLTVL.